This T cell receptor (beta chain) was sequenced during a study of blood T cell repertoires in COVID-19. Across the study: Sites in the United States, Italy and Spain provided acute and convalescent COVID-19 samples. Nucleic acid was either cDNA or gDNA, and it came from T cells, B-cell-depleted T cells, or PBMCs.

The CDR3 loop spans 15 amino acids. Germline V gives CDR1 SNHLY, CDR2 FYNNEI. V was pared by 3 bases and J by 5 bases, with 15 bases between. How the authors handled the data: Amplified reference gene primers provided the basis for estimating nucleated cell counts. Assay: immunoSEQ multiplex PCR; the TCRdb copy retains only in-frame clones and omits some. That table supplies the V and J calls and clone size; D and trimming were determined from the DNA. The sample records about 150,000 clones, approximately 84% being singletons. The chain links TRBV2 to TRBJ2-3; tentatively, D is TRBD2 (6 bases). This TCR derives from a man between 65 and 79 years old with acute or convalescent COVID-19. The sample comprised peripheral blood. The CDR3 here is CASSEEGQGGDTQYF. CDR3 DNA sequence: TGTGCCAGCAGTGAGGAGGGCCAGGGAGGAGATACGCAGTATTTT.